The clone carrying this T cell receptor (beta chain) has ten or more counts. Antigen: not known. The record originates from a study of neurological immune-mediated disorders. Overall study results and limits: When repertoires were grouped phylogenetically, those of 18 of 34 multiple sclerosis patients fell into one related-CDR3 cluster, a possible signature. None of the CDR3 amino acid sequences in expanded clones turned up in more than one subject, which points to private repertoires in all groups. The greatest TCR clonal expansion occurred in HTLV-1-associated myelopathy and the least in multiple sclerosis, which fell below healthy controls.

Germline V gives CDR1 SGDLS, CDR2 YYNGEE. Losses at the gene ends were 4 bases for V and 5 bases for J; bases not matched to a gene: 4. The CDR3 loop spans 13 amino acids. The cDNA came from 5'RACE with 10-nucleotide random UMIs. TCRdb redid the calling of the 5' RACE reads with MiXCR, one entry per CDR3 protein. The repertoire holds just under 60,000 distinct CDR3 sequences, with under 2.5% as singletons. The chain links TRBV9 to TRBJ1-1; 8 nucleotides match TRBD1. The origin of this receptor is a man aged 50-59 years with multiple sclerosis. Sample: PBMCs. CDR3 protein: CASSFGQGTEAFF. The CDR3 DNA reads TGTGCCAGCAGCTTCGGACAGGGAACTGAAGCTTTCTTT.